This record concerns one T cell receptor (beta chain) sequence. This sample was taken from a study of T cell changes during pregnancy in multiple sclerosis. V shed 5 bases and J 10 bases; nucleotides not matched to a gene: 5. This CDR3 region has 12 residues. Germline lookup yields CDR1 MNHEY and CDR2 SMNVEV (reference sequence). The assay was immunoSEQ multiplex PCR, and TCRdb's table has in-frame clones only and misses some. Among fewer than 80,000 clones, around 92% were seen once, and the ten largest hold about 2%. Here the sequenced sample was peripheral blood, taken in the third trimester of pregnancy. This sequence joins TRBV27 and TRBJ2-1; 7 bases align to TRBD2. The clonotype comes from a female donor in good health, enrolled as a control in a pregnancy study. CDR3 region: CASSPPRGEQFF. The CDR3 bases are TGTGCCAGCAGTCCACCGCGGGGGGAGCAGTTCTTC.